Listed below are T cell receptor beta chains from one sample, sequenced in a study of cytomegalovirus exposure and HLA in healthy donors. TCRdb keeps only in-frame clones here, not all; method: immunoSEQ multiplex PCR. This table has some 180,000 clones, 77% appearing once. The specimen sequenced was PBMCs. Every receptor here comes from a man younger than 35 in good health and CMV-seronegative. Both conserved end residues are part of each CDR3. The D gene is left open where the match is weak. A clone size is listed for some rows: how often the clone was seen (once, few, many), or a class if it is expanded.

TRBJ1-1	NA	NA	TRBV2	14	CASSEPGPDTEAFF	TGTGCCAGCAGTGAACCAGGGCCCGACACTGAAGCTTTCTTT
TRBJ1-1	NA	once	TRBV13	15	CASSLEGALNTEAFF	TGTGCCAGCAGCTTAGAAGGGGCCCTGAACACTGAAGCTTTCTTT
TRBJ2-1	TRBD2	NA	TRBV5-1	15	CASSSIVAGRGEQFF	TGCGCCAGCAGCTCCATCGTAGCGGGTAGGGGTGAGCAGTTCTTC
TRBJ2-3	NA	NA	TRBV13	12	CASSTDRKAQYF	TGTGCCAGCAGCACAGACAGGAAAGCGCAGTATTTT
TRBJ1-2	TRBD1	NA	TRBV19	16	CASSTRDRGVTGGYTF	TGTGCCAGTAGTACACGGGACAGGGGCGTTACTGGGGGCTACACCTTC
TRBJ2-2	TRBD1	few	TRBV11-3	15	CASSLPDRVSGELFF	TGTGCCAGCAGCCTACCGGACAGGGTATCCGGGGAGCTGTTTTTT
TRBJ1-6	TRBD1	once	TRBV7-2	15	CASRTDRGPNSPLHF	TGTGCCAGCAGAACGGACAGGGGGCCTAATTCACCCCTCCACTTT
TRBJ1-6	NA	few	TRBV15	14	CATSRGGGNSPLHF	TGTGCCACCAGCAGAGGGGGGGGGAATTCACCCCTCCACTTT
TRBJ1-4	NA	NA	TRBV5-4	14	CASSLQGTNEKLFF	TGTGCCAGCAGCCTACAGGGAACTAATGAAAAACTGTTTTTT
TRBJ1-2	TRBD1	NA	TRBV18	16	CASSPGQGVTNYGYTF	TGTGCCAGCTCACCGGGACAGGGGGTAACTAACTATGGCTACACCTTC
TRBJ2-3	NA	NA	TRBV7-2	14	CASSFTRTGDTQYF	TGTGCCAGCAGCTTTACTAGAACTGGAGATACGCAGTATTTT
TRBJ1-2	NA	few	TRBV11-2	15	CASSSPGQGGYGYTF	TGTGCCAGCAGCTCCCCCGGCCAGGGTGGCTATGGCTACACCTTC
TRBJ2-1	TRBD1	NA	TRBV5-1	16	CASSLKPGQGSGEQFF	TGCGCCAGCAGCTTGAAACCGGGACAGGGGTCGGGTGAGCAGTTCTTC
TRBJ1-1	TRBD1	NA	TRBV6-7	15	CASSYGTGLSTEAFF	TGTGCCAGCAGTTACGGGACAGGGTTGAGCACTGAAGCTTTCTTT
TRBJ1-2	NA	NA	TRBV4-2	19	CASSQGPTGRGDTNYGYTF	TGTGCCAGCAGCCAAGGACCGACCGGGAGGGGGGACACTAACTATGGCTACACCTTC
TRBJ1-4	NA	NA	TRBV4-3	16	CASSQEYTGYNEKLFF	TGCGCCAGCAGCCAAGAATACACAGGGTATAATGAAAAACTGTTTTTT
TRBJ2-2	NA	NA	TRBV7-2	15	CASSLAAGLGGELFF	TGTGCCAGCAGCTTAGCGGCCGGACTGGGGGGGGAGCTGTTTTTT
TRBJ1-1	NA	few	TRBV7-8	12	CASSLLSLEAFF	TGTGCCAGCAGCTTACTATCCCTTGAAGCTTTCTTT
TRBJ2-2	TRBD2	NA	TRBV10-1	19	CASSEIEGRGRGVNGELFF	TGCGCCAGCAGTGAGATCGAGGGTAGAGGGCGGGGGGTTAACGGGGAGCTGTTTTTT
TRBJ2-3	TRBD1	NA	TRBV2	15	CASSVGQGDTDTQYF	TGTGCCAGCAGTGTGGGACAGGGAGACACAGATACGCAGTATTTT
TRBJ1-2	TRBD1	NA	TRBV29-1	14	CSVEIQGNSYGYTF	TGCAGCGTTGAAATACAGGGGAATAGCTATGGCTACACCTTC
TRBJ2-7	NA	NA	TRBV5-4	15	CASSLSGGWVYEQYF	TGTGCCAGCAGCTTGTCTGGGGGGTGGGTTTACGAGCAGTACTTC